This TCR beta chain emerged from a study of vaccination and CD4 T cells after COVID-19. Treatment reported: roughly 10-day PBMC culture with coronavirus spike peptide pools or control peptides (ViraFEST assay). Cultured CD4+ T cell DNA was sequenced using the Oncomine TCR Beta short-read assay. MiXCR, run by TCRdb on the PCR reads, gives a single entry per CDR3 protein. The sample consists of nearly 20,000 distinct CDR3 sequences, about 80% of them appearing once. This clonotype appeared a few times. What it binds is unknown. The germline V gene encodes CDR1 KGHDR and CDR2 SFDVKD. This CDR3 spans 14 amino acids. Trimming left V 8 bases short and J 4 bases short, with 15 bases between.

The receptor was isolated from a human donor who received a COVID-19 vaccine. The chain couples TRBV24-1 to TRBJ2-3; a weak D match, TRBD2 (5 bases). Sequenced here: CD4+ T cells from blood, cultured in vitro, sampled after SARS-CoV-2 vaccination. Here the CDR3 DNA reads TGTGCCACCATGGCGGACGGGGTAGCAGATACGCAGTATTTT. Protein product: CATMADGVADTQYF.